The source of this T cell receptor beta chain is a study of post-analysis software for immune sequencing data. Whole-study results and caveats: Comparison with controls showed significantly lower normalized Chao1 diversity in multiple sclerosis patients. Included in a set of several TRBV segments more frequent in patients than controls were TRBV5-6, TRBV5-1 and TRBV20-1.

The CDR3 is made up of 17 amino acids. CDR1 and CDR2 (germline): MNHEY, SVGAGI. Incorporated into the TCR beta cDNA libraries were unique molecular identifiers, which served to reduce PCR and sequencing biases. Roughly 500,000 cDNA molecules were recovered from an input of roughly 0.85 to 10 million T cells. TCRdb reprocessed the PCR reads via MiXCR and lists one record per CDR3 protein. The sample lists some 690,000 distinct CDR3 sequences; 25% to 30% were seen once. In this sample, this clonotype turned up once. What it recognizes is unknown. The germline gene is not matched at one end of the junction; a read error may be the cause.

The source is a girl between 5 and 17 years old with multiple sclerosis. V gene TRBV6-5 combines with J gene TRBJ2-1; TRBD2 matches 8 bases. Sequencing input: blood. CDR3 nucleotide sequence: TGTACCAGCAGTCACGCCGGGTACGGGGGGGACTACAATGAGCAGTTCTTC. Translated, it gives CTSSHAGYGGDYNEQFF.